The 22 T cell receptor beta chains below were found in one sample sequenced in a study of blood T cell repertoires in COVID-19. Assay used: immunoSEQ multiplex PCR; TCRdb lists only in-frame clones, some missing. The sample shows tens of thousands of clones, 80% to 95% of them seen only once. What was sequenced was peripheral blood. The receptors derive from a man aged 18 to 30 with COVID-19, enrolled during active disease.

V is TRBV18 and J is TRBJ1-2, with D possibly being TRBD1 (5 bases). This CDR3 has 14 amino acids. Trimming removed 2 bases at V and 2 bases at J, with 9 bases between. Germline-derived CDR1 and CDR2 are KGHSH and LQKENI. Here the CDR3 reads CASSPGAANYGYTF. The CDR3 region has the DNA TGTGCCAGCTCACCAGGGGCGGCCAACTATGGCTACACCTTC.

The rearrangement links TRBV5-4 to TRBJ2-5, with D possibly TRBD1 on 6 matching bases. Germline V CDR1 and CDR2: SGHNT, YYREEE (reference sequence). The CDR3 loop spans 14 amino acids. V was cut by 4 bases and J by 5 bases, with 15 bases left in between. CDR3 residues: CASSGGPIEETQYF. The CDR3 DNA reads TGTGCCAGCAGCGGGGGCCCTATCGAGGAGACCCAGTACTTC. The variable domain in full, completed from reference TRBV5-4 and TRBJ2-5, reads ETGVTQSPTHLIKTRGQQVTLRCSSQSGHNTVSWYQQALGQGPQFIFQYYREEENGRGNFPPRFSGLQFPNYSSELNVNALELDDSALYLCASSGGPIEETQYFGPGTRLLVL.

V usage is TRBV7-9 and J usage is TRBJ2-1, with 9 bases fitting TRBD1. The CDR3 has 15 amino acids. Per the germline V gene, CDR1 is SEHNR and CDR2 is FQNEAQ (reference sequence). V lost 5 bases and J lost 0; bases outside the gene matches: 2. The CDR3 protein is CASSGTGPSYNEQFF. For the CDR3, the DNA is TGTGCCAGCAGCGGGACAGGGCCCTCCTACAATGAGCAGTTCTTC.

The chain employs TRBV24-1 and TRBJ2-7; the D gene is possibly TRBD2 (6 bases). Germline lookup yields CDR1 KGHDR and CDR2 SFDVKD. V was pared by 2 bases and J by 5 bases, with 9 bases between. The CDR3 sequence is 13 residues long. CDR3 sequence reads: CATSDWDSDEQYF. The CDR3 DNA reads TGTGCCACCAGTGATTGGGACTCGGACGAGCAGTACTTC.

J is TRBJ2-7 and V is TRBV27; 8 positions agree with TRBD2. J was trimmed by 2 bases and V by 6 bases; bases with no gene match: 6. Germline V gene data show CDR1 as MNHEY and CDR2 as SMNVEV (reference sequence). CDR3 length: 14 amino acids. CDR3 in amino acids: CASSVREGPYEQYF. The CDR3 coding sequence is TGTGCCAGCAGCGTCCGGGAGGGACCCTACGAGCAGTACTTC.

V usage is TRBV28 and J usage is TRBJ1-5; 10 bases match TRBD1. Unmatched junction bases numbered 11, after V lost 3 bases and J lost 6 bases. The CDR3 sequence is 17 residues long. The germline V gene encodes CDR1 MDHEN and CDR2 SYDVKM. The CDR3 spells CASSFQRDRGFGQPQHF. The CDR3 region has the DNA TGTGCCAGCAGTTTCCAGAGGGACAGGGGTTTCGGTCAGCCCCAGCATTTT.

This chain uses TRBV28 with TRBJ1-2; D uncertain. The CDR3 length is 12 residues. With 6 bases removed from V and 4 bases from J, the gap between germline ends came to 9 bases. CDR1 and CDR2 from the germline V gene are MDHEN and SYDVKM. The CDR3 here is CASRIGGYGYTF. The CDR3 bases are TGTGCCAGCAGGATCGGCGGCTATGGCTACACCTTC.

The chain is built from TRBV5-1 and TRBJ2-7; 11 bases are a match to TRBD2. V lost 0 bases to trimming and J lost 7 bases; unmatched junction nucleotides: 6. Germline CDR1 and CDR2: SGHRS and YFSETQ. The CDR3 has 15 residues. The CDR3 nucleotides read TGCGCCAGCAGCTTGGTCGGTAGCGGGGGGGTGGAGCAGTACTTC. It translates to CASSLVGSGGVEQYF.

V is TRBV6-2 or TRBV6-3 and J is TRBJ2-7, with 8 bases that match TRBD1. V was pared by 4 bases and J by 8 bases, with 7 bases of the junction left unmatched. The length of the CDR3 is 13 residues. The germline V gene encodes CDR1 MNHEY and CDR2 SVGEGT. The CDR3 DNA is TGTGCCAGCAGTTCCGACAGGGGTGGGAAGCAGTACTTC. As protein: CASSSDRGGKQYF.

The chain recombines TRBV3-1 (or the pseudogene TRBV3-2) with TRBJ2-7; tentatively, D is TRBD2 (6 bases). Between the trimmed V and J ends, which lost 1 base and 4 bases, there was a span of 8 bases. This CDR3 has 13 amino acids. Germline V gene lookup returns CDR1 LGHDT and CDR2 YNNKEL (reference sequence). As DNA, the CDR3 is TGTGCCAGCAGCCAAGTCGCGGGGTACGAGCAGTACTTC. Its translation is CASSQVAGYEQYF.

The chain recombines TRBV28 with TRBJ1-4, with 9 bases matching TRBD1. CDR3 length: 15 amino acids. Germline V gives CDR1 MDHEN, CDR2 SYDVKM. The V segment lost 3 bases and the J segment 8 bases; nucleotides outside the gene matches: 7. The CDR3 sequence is CASSLLQGTGEKLFF. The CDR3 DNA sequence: TGTGCCAGCAGTTTGCTACAGGGGACAGGGGAAAAACTGTTTTTT. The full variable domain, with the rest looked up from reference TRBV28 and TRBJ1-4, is DVKVTQSSRYLVKRTGEKVFLECVQDMDHENMFWYRQDPGLGLRLIYFSYDVKMKEKGDIPEGYSVSREKKERFSLILESASTNQTSMYLCASSLLQGTGEKLFFGSGTQLSVL.

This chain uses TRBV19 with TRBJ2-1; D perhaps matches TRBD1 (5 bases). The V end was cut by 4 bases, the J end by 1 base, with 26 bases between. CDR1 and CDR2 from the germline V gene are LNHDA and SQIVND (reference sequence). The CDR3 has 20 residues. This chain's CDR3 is CASSKRPPRQPLTSYNEQFF. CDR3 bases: TGTGCCAGTAGTAAAAGGCCCCCCCGACAGCCCCTAACATCCTACAATGAGCAGTTCTTC.

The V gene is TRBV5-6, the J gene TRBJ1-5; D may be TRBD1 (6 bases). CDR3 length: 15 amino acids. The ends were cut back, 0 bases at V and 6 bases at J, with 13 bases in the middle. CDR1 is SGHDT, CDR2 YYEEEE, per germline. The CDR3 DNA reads TGTGCCAGCAGCTTGGGGCAGGGGCTCGGTCAGCCCCAGCATTTT. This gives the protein CASSLGQGLGQPQHF. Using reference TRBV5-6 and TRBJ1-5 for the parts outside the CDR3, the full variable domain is DAGVTQSPTHLIKTRGQQVTLRCSPKSGHDTVSWYQQALGQGPQFIFQYYEEEERQRGNFPDRFSGHQFPNYSSELNVNALLLGDSALYLCASSLGQGLGQPQHFGDGTRLSIL.

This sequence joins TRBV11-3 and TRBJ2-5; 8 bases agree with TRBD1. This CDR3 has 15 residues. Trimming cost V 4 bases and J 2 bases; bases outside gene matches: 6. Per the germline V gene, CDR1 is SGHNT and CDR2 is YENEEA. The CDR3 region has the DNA TGTGCCAGCAGCTCCGGACAGGGTTTACAAGAGACCCAGTACTTC. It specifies CASSSGQGLQETQYF.

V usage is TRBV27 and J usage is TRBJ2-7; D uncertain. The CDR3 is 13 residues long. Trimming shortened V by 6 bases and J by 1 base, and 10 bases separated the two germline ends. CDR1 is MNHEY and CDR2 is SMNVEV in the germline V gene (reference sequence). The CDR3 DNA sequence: TGTGCCAGCAGCAACACAGTGTCCTACGAGCAGTACTTC. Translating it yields CASSNTVSYEQYF.

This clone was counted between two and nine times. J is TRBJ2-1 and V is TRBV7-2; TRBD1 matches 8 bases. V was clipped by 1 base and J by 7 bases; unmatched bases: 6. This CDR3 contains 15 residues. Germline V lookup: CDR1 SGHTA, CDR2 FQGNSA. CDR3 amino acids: CASSLGTGYANEQFF. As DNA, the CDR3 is TGTGCCAGCAGCTTAGGGACAGGGTATGCGAATGAGCAGTTCTTC.

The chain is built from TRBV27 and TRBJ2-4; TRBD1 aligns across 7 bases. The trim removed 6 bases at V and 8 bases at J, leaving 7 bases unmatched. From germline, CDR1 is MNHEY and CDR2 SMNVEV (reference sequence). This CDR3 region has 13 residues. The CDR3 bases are TGTGCCAGCAGAAGGACAGGTGGTGACATTCAGTACTTC. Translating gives CASRRTGGDIQYF.

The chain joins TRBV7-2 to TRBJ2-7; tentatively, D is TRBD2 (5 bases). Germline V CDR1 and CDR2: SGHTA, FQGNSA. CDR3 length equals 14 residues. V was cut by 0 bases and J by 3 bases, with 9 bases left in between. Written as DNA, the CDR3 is TGTGCCAGCAGCTTAGCGGGAGCGGTCTACGAGCAGTACTTC. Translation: CASSLAGAVYEQYF.

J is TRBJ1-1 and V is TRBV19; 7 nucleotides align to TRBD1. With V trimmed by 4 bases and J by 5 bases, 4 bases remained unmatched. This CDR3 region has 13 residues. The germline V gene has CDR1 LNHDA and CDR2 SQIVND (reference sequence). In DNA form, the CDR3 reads TGTGCCAGTAGTACGACAGGGTGGACTGAAGCTTTCTTT. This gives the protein CASSTTGWTEAFF.

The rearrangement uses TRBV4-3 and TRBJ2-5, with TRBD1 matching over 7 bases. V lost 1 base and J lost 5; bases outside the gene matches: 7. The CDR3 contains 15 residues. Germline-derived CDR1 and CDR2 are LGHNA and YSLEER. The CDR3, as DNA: TGCGCCAGCAGCCAAGTCGTTACAGGGGAGGAGACCCAGTACTTC. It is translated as CASSQVVTGEETQYF.

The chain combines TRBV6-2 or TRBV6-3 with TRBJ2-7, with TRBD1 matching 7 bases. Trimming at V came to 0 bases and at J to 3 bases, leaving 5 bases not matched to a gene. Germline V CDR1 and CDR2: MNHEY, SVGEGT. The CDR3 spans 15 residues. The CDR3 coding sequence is TGTGCCAGCAGTTACTCGGGGGCAGGGGGCTACGAGCAGTACTTC. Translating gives CASSYSGAGGYEQYF.

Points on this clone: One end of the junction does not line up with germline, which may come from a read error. CDR3 in amino acids: CASRESGSSYEQYF. The CDR3 DNA follows: TGCGCCAGCAGGGAGTCCGGGAGCTCCTACGAGCAGTACTTC. The chain has TRBV10-2 and TRBJ2-7; TRBD2 is a possible D gene (6 bases). In germline, CDR1 is WSHSY, CDR2 SAAADI. There are 14 residues in the CDR3.